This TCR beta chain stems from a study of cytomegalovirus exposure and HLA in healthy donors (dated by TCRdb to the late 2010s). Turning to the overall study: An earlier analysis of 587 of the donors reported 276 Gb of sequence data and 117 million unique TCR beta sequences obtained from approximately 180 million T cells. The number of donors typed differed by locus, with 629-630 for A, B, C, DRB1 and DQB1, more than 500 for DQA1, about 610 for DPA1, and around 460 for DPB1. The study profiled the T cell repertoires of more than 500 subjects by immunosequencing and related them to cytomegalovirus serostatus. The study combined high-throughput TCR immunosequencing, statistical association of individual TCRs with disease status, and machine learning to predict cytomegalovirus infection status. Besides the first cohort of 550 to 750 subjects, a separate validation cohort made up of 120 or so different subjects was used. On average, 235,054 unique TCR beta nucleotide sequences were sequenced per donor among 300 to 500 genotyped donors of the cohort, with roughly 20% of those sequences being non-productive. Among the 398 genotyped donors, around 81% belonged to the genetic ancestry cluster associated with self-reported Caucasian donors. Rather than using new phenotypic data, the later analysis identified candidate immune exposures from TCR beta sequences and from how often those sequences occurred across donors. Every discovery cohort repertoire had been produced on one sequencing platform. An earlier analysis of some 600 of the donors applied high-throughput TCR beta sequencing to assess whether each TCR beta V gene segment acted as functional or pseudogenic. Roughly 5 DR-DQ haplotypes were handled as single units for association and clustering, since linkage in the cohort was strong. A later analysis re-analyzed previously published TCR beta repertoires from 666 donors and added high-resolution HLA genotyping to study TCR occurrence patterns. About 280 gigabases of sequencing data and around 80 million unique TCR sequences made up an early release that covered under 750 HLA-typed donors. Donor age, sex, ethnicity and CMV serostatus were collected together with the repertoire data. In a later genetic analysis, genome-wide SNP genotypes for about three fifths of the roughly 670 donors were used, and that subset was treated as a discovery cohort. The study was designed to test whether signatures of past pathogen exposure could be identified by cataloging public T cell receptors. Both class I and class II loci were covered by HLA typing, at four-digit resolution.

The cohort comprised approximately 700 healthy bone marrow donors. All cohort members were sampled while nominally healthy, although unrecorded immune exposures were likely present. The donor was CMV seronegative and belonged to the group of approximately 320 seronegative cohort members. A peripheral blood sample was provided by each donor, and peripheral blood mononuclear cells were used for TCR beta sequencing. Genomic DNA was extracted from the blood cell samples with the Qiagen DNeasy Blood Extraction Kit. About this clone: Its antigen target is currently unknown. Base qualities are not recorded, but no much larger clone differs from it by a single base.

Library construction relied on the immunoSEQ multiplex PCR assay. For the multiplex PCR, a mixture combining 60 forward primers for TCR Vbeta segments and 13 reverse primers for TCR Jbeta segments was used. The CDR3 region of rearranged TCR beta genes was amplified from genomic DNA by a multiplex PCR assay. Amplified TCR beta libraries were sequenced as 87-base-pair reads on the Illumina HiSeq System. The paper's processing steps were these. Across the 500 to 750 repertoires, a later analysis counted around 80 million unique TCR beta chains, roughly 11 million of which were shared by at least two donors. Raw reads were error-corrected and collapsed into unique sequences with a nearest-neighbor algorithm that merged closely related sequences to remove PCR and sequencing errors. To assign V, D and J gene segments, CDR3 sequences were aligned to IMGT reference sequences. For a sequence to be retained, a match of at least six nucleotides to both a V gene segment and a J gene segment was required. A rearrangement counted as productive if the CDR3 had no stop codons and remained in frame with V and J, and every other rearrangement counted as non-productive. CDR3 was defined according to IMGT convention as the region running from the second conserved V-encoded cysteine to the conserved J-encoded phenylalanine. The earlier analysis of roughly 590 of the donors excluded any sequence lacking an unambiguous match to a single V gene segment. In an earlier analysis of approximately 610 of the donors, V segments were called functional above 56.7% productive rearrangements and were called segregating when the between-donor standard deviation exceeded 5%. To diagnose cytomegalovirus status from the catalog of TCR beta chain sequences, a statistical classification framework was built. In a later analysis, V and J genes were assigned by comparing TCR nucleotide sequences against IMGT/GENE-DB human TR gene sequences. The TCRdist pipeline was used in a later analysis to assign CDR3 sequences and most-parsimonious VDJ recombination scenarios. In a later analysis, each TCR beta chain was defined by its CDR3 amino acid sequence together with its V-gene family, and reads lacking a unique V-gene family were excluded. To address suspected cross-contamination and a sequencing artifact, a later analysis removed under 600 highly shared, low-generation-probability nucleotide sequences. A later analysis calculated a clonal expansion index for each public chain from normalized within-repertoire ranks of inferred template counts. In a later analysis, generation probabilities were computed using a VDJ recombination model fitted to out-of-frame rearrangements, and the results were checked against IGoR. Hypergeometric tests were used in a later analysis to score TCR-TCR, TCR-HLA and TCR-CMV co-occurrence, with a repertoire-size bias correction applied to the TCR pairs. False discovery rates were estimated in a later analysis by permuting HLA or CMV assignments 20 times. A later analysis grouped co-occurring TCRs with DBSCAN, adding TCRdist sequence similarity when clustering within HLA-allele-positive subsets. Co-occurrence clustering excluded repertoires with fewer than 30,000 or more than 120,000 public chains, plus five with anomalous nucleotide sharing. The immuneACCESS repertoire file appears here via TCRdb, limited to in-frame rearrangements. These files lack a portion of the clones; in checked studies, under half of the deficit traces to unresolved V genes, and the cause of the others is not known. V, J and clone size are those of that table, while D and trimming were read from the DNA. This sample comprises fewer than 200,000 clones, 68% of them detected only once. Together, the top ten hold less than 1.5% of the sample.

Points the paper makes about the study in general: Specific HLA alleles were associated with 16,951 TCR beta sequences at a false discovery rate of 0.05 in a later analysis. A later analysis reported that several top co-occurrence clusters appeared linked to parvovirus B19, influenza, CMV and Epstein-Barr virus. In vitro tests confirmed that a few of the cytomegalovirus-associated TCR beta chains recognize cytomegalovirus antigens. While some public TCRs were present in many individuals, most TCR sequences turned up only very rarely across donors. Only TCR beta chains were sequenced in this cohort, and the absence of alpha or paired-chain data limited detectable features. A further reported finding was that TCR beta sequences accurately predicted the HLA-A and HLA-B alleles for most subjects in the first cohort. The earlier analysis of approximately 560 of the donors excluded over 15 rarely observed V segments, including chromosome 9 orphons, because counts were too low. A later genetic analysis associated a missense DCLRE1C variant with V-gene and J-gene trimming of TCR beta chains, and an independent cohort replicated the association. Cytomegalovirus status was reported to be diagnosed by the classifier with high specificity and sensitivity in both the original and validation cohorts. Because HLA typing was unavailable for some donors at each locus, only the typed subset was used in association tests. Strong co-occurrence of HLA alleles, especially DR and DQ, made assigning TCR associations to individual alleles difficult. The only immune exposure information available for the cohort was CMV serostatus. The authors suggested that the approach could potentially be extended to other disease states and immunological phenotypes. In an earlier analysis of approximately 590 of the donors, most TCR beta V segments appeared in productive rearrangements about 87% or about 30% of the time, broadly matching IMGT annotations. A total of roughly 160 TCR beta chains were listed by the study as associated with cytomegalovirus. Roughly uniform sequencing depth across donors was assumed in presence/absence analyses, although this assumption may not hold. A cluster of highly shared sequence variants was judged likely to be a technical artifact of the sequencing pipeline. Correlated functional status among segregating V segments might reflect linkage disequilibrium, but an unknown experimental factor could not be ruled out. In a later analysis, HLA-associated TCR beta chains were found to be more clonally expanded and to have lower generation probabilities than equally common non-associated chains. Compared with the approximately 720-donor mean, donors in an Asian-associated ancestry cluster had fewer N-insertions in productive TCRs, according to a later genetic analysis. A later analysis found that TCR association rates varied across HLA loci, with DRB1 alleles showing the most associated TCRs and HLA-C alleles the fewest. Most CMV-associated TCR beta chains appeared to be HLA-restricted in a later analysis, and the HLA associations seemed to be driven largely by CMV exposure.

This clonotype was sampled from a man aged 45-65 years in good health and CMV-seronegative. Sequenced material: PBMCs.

The DNA sequence follows: TGTGCCAGCTCGTCCCCAGGGGGCCAGCTTAATGAAAAACTGTTTTTT. Translated, this is CASSSPGGQLNEKLFF. The rearrangement joined TRBV18 to TRBJ1-4, and 8 junction bases match TRBD1. CDR1 KGHSH and CDR2 LQKENI were looked up in the germline V gene. Measured from the cysteine to the phenylalanine, the CDR3 is 16 residues long. This entry keeps only the CDR3 DNA: 48 bases, framed from base 1. Germline trimming amounts to 6 bases on V and 4 bases on J, with 10 as the count of junction bases outside the gene matches.